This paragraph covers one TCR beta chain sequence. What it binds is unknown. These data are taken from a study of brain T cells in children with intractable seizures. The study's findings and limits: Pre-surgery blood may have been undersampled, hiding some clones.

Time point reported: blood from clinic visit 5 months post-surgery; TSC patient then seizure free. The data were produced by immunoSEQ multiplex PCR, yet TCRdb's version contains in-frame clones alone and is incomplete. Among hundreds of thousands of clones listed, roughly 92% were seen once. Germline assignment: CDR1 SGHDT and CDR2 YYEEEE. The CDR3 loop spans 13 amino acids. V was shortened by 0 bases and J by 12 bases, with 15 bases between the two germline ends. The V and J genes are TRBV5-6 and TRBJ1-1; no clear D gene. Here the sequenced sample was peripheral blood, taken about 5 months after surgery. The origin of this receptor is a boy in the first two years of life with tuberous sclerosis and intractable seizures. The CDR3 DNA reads TGTGCCAGCAGCTTGGGTGGCATCCCTGGGACTTTCTTT. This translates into CASSLGGIPGTFF.